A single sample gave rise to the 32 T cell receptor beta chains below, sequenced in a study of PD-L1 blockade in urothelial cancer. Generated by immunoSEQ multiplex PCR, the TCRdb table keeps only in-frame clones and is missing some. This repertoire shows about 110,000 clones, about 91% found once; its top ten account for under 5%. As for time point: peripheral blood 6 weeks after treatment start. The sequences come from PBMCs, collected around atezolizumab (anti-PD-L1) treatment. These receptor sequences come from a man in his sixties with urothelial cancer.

The CDR3 protein is CASATGQGVFNTGELFF. CDR3 DNA: TGTGCCAGCGCGACGGGACAGGGGGTTTTCAACACCGGGGAGCTGTTTTTT. V usage is TRBV5-4 and J usage is TRBJ2-2, with 11 bases aligning to TRBD1. V dropped 7 bases and J dropped 2; count of bases not matched to a gene: 10. There are 17 residues in the CDR3. The germline V gene has CDR1 SGHNT and CDR2 YYREEE (reference sequence).

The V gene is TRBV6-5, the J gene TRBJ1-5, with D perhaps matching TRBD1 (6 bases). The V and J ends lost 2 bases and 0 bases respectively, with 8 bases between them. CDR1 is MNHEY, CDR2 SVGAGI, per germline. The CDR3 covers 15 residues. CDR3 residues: CASSYGQNSNQPQHF. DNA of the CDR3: TGTGCCAGCAGTTACGGACAGAATAGCAATCAGCCCCAGCATTTT.

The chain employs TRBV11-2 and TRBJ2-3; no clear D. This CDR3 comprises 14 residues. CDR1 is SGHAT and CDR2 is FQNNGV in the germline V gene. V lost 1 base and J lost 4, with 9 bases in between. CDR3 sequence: CASSLVSVADTQYF. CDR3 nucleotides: TGTGCCAGCAGCTTAGTTTCGGTCGCAGATACGCAGTATTTT.

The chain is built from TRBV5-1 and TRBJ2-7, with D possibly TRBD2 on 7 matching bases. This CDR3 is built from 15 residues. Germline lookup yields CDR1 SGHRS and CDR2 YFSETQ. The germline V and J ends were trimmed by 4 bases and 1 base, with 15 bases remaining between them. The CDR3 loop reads CASSVSGTTSYEQYF. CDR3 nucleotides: TGCGCCAGCAGCGTGAGCGGGACAACATCCTACGAGCAGTACTTC.

CDR3 loop: CASRRTLADTQYF. The CDR3 DNA reads TGTGCCAGCAGGCGGACATTGGCAGATACGCAGTATTTT. The rearrangement uses TRBV27 and TRBJ2-3; TRBD1 is a possible D gene (5 bases). V lost 6 bases to trimming and J lost 4 bases, with 11 bases between them. Per germline, CDR1 MNHEY and CDR2 SMNVEV (reference sequence). The CDR3 covers 13 residues.

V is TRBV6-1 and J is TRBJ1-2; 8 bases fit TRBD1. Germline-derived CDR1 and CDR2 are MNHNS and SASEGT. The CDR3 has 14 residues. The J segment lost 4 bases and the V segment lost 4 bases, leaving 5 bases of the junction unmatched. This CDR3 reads CASSAIGTGYGYTF. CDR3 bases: TGTGCCAGCAGTGCTATAGGGACAGGCTATGGCTACACCTTC.

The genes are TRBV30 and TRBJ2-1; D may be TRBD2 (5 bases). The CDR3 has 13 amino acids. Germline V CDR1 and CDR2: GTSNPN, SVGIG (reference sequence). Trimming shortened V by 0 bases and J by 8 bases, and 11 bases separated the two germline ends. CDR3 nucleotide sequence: TGTGCCTGGAGTGTACGGGATCCGGATGAGCAGTTCTTC. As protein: CAWSVRDPDEQFF.

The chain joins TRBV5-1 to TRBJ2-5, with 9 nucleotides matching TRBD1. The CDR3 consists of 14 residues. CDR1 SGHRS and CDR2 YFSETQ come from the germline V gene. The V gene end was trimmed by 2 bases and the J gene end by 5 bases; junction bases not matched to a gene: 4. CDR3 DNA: TGCGCCAGCAGCTTTACAGGGGGCGGGGAGACCCAGTACTTC. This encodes CASSFTGGGETQYF.

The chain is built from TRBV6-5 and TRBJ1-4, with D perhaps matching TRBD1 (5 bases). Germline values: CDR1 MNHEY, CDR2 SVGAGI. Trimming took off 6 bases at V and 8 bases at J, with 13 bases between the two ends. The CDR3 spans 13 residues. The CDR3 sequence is CASRGTGGEKLFF. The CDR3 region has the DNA TGTGCCAGCAGGGGGACTGGGGGGGAAAAACTGTTTTTT.

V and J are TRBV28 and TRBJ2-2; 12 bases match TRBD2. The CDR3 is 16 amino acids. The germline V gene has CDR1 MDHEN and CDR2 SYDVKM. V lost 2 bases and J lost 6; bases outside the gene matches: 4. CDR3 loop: CASSLILAGGAGELFF. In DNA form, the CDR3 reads TGTGCCAGCAGTTTAATCCTAGCGGGAGGGGCCGGGGAGCTGTTTTTT.

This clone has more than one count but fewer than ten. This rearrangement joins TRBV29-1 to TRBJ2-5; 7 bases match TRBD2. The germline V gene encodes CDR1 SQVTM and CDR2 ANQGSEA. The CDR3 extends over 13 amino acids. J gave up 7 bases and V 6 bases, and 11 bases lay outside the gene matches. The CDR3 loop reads CSVESGITRTQYF. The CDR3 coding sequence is TGCAGCGTAGAAAGCGGGATAACAAGGACCCAGTACTTC.

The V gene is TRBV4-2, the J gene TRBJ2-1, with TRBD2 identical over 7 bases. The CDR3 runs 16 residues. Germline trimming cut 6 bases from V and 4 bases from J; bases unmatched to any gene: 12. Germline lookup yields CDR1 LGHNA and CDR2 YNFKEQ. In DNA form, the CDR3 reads TGTGCCAGCAGACCGAGCGTGGCTAGCGGTTACAATGAGCAGTTCTTC. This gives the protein CASRPSVASGYNEQFF.

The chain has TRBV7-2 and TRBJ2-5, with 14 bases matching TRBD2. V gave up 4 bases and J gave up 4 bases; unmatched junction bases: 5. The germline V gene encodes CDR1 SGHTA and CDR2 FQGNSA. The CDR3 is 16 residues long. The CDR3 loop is CASSYGLAGGPETQYF. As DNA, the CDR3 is TGTGCCAGCAGCTATGGACTAGCGGGGGGTCCAGAGACCCAGTACTTC. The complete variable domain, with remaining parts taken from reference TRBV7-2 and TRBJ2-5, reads GAGVSQSPSNKVTEKGKDVELRCDPISGHTALYWYRQSLGQGLEFLIYFQGNSAPDKSGLPSDRFSAERTGGSVSTLTIQRTQQEDSAVYLCASSYGLAGGPETQYFGPGTRLLVL.

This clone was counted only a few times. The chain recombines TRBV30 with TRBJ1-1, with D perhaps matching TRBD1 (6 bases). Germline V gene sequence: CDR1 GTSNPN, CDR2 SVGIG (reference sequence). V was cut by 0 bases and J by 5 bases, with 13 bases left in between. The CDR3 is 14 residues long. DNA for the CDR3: TGTGCCTGGAGTGTACGGGGGGCATCGACTGAAGCTTTCTTT. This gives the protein CAWSVRGASTEAFF.

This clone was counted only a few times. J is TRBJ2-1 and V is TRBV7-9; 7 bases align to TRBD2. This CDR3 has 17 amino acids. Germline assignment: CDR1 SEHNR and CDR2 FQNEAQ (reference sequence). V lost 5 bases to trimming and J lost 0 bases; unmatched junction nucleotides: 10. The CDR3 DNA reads TGTGCCAGCAGCCCACCAGCTAGCGGAAGCTCCTACAATGAGCAGTTCTTC. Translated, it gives CASSPPASGSSYNEQFF.

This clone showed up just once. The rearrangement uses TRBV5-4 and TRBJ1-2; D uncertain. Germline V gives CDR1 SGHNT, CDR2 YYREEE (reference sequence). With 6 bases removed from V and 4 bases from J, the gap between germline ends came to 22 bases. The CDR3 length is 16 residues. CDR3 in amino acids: CASTSLLAGNRYGYTF. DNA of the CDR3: TGTGCCAGCACCTCTCTCCTGGCAGGCAATCGCTATGGCTACACCTTC.

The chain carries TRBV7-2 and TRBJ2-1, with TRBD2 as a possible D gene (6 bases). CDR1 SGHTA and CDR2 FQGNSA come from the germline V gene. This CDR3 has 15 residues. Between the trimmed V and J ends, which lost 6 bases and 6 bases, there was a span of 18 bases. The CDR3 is CASRPPGLTGNEQFF. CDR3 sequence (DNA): TGTGCCAGCAGGCCACCGGGACTCACGGGCAATGAGCAGTTCTTC.

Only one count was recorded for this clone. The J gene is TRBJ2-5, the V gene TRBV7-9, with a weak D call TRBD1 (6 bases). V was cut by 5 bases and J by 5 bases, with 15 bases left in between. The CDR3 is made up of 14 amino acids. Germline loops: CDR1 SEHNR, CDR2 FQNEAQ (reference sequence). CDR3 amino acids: CASSLNQGMETQYF. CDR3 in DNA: TGTGCCAGCAGCCTAAATCAGGGGATGGAGACCCAGTACTTC.

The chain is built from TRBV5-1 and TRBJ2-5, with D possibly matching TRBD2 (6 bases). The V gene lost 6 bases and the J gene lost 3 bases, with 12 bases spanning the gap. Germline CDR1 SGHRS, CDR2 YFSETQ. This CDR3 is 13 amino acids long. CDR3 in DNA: TGCGCCAGCAAGGGACTTCTAGAAGAGACCCAGTACTTC. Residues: CASKGLLEETQYF.

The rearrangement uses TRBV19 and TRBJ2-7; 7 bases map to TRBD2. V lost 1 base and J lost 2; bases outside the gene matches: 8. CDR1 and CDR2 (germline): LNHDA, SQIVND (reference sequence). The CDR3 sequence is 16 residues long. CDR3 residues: CASSIVQAGDAYEQYF. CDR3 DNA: TGTGCCAGTAGTATAGTTCAGGCGGGGGACGCCTACGAGCAGTACTTC. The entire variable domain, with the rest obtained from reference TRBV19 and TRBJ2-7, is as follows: DGGITQSPKYLFRKEGQNVTLSCEQNLNHDAMYWYRQDPGQGLRLIYYSQIVNDFQKGDIAEGYSVSREKKESFPLTVTSAQKNPTAFYLCASSIVQAGDAYEQYFGPGTRLTVT.

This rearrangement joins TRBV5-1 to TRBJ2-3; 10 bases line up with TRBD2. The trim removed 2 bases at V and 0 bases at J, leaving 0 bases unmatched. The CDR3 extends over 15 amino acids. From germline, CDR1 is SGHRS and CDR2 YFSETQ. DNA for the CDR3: TGCGCCAGCAGCTTACTAGCGGGGAGCACAGATACGCAGTATTTT. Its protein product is CASSLLAGSTDTQYF.

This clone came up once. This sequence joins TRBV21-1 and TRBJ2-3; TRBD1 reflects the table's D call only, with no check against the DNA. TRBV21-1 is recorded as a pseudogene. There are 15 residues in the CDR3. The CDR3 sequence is CASKAGDAIFDTQYF. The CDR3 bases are TGTGCCAGCAAGGCAGGGGATGCCATATTCGATACGCAGTATTTT.

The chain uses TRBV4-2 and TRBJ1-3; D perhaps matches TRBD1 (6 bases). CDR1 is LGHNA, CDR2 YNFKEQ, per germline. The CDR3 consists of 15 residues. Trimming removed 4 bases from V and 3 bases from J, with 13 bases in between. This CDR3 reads CASSPTEGGGNTIYF. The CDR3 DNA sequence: TGTGCCAGCAGCCCCACCGAAGGGGGTGGAAACACCATATATTTT.

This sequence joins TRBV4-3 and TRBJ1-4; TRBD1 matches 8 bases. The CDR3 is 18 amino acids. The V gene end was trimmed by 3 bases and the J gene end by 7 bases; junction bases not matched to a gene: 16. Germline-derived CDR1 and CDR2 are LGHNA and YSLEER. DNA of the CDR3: TGCGCCAGCAGCCAGGACAGGGTTTTCGGTTTAGGAGTTGAAAAACTGTTTTTT. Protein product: CASSQDRVFGLGVEKLFF.

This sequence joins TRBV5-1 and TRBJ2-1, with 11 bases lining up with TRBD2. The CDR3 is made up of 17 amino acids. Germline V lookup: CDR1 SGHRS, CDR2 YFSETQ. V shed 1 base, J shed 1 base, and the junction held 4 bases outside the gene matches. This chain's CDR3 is CASSLSSGRGSYNEQFF. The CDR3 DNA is TGCGCCAGCAGCTTGAGTAGCGGGAGGGGGTCCTACAATGAGCAGTTCTTC.

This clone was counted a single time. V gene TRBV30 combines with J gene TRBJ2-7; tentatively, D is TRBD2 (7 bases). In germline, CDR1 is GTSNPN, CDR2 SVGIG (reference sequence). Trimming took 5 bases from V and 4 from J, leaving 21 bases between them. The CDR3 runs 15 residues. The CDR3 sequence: CAWGGARIPNYEQYF. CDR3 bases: TGTGCCTGGGGGGGGGCTAGAATCCCCAATTACGAGCAGTACTTC.

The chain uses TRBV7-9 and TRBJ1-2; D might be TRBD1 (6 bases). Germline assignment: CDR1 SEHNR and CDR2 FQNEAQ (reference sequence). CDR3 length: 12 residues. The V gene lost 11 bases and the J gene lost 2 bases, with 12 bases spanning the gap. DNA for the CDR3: TGTGCCGCAGGGGCAGTCAACTATGGCTACACCTTC. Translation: CAAGAVNYGYTF.

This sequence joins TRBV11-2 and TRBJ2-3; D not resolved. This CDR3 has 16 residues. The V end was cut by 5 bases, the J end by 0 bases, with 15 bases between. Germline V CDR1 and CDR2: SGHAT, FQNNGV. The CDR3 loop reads CASSRWAAISTDTQYF. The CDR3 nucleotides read TGTGCCAGCAGCCGCTGGGCAGCCATTAGCACAGATACGCAGTATTTT.

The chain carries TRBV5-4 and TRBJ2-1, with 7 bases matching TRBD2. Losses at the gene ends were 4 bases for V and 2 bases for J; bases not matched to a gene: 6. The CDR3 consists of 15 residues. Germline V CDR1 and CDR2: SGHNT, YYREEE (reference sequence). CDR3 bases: TGTGCCAGCAGCCACATGGGGGGGACCTACAATGAGCAGTTCTTC. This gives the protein CASSHMGGTYNEQFF.

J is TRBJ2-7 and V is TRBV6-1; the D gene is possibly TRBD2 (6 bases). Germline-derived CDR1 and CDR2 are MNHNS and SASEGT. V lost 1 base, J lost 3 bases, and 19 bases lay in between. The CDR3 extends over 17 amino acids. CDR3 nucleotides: TGTGCCAGCAGTGAAGTGAGAGTGACTAGAAGAGGCTACGAGCAGTACTTC. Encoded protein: CASSEVRVTRRGYEQYF.

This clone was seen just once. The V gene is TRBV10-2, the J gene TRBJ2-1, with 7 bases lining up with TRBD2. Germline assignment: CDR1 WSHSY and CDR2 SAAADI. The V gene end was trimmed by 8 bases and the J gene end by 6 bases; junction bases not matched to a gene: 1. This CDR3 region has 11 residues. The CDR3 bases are TGCGCCAGCGGGGGGGGCAATGAGCAGTTCTTC. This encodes CASGGGNEQFF.

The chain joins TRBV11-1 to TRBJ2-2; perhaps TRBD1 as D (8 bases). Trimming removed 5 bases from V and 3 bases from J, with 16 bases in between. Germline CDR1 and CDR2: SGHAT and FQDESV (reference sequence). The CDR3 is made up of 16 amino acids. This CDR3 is CASSQYRGRDTGELFF. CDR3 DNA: TGTGCCAGCAGCCAGTACAGGGGGAGGGACACCGGGGAGCTGTTTTTT.